This TCR beta chain was sequenced in a study of glioma-infiltrating T cells. The CDR3 covers 16 residues. CDR1 is KGHSH, CDR2 LQKENI, per germline. V dropped 2 bases and J dropped 4; count of bases not matched to a gene: 9. Amplification of TCR alpha and beta CDR3 regions from RNA used iRepertoire nested multiplex PCR. For one-step reverse transcription and amplification, roughly 95-450 ng of tissue mRNA or PBMC total RNA was used. TCRdb redid the calling of the multiplex PCR reads with MiXCR, one entry per CDR3 protein. The sample has approximately 190,000 distinct CDR3 sequences, more than 25% seen once.

This chain joins TRBV18 and TRBJ2-7, with 9 nucleotides matching TRBD1. The sequenced material came from glioma tissue, nonneoplastic brain tissue, or PBMCs (not recorded which). This receptor was identified in a human donor with low-grade glioma or glioblastoma, undergoing nonglioma brain surgery, or in good health (not recorded which). This chain's CDR3 is CASSPGTNRGLYEQYF. The DNA of the CDR3 is TGTGCCAGCTCACCAGGGACAAACAGGGGGCTATACGAGCAGTACTTC.